The 14 T cell receptor beta chains below come from one sample, sequenced in a study of T cells in localized non-small cell lung cancer. Sequenced by immunoSEQ multiplex PCR; TCRdb stores in-frame clones only, minus some. Among roughly 17,000 clones listed, around 82% were seen once. The sequencing used peripheral blood, collected before any cancer treatment. These receptors were obtained from a male donor aged 60 or older with stage III lung adenocarcinoma.

The rearrangement links TRBV29-1 to TRBJ2-3, with a weak D call TRBD2 (6 bases). V lost 6 bases to trimming and J lost 2 bases, with 12 bases between them. The CDR3 length is 13 residues. From germline, CDR1 is SQVTM and CDR2 ANQGSEA. Here the CDR3 reads CSVRGGVTDTQYF. The DNA for the CDR3 is TGCAGCGTGAGAGGAGGGGTCACAGATACGCAGTATTTT.

The chain has TRBV30 and TRBJ1-1, with a possible D match to TRBD1 (6 bases). The germline V gene encodes CDR1 GTSNPN and CDR2 SVGIG (reference sequence). The V end lost 2 bases, the J end lost 4 bases, and 14 bases lay between the germline ends. This CDR3 has 14 residues. CDR3 bases: TGTGCCTGGAGTCCTAGGGGGGTTGGCACTGAAGCTTTCTTT. Protein: CAWSPRGVGTEAFF.

The rearrangement links TRBV30 to TRBJ1-1; possible D gene TRBD1, 6 bases. The CDR3 has 14 residues. V was pared by 0 bases and J by 2 bases, with 10 bases between. Germline CDR1 GTSNPN, CDR2 SVGIG (reference sequence). The CDR3 bases are TGTGCCTGGAGTGTACGCAGGGGAAACACTGAAGCTTTCTTT. Encoded protein: CAWSVRRGNTEAFF.

This rearrangement joins TRBV27 to TRBJ1-2; D is uncertain. Germline V lookup: CDR1 MNHEY, CDR2 SMNVEV (reference sequence). The CDR3 spans 13 residues. Trimming shortened V by 5 bases and J by 7 bases, and 14 bases separated the two germline ends. CDR3 sequence: CASSLEMGGGYTF. The CDR3 bases are TGTGCCAGCAGTCTGGAAATGGGTGGTGGCTACACCTTC.

The V call is TRBV30, the J call TRBJ2-7; maybe TRBD2 (6 bases). V was shortened by 3 bases and J by 4 bases, with 10 bases between the two germline ends. Germline CDR1 GTSNPN, CDR2 SVGIG (reference sequence). This CDR3 has 12 residues. CDR3 residues: CAWRKGRYEQYF. CDR3 in DNA: TGTGCCTGGAGAAAGGGGAGGTACGAGCAGTACTTC.

The CDR3 here is CATSSPGDTQYF. Written as DNA, the CDR3 is TGTGCCACCAGCAGCCCCGGAGATACGCAGTATTTT. This chain connects TRBV15 to TRBJ2-3; D is unresolved. V was cut by 3 bases and J by 5 bases, with 6 bases left in between. Germline V gene data show CDR1 as LNHNV and CDR2 as YYDKDF (reference sequence). This CDR3 is 12 amino acids long. Based on the CDR3 plus reference TRBV15 and TRBJ2-3, the full variable domain is DAMVIQNPRYQVTQFGKPVTLSCSQTLNHNVMYWYQQKSSQAPKLLFHYYDKDFNNEADTPDNFQSRRPNTSFCFLDIRSPGLGDTAMYLCATSSPGDTQYFGPGTRLTVL.

By sample fraction, this clone is medium-sized. This chain connects TRBV7-3 to TRBJ2-2; D gene uncertain. The germline V gene has CDR1 SGHTA and CDR2 FQGTGA. The CDR3 is made up of 14 amino acids. The germline V and J ends were trimmed by 5 bases and 4 bases, with 11 bases remaining between them. CDR3 amino acids: CASSPDPSTGELFF. In DNA, the CDR3 is TGTGCCAGCAGCCCCGACCCATCCACCGGGGAGCTGTTTTTT.

The table lists this clone with a count of one. V is TRBV6-5 and J is TRBJ1-1, with 9 bases aligning to TRBD1. V lost 5 bases and J lost 3; bases outside the gene matches: 4. This CDR3 is 14 amino acids long. Germline V CDR1 and CDR2: MNHEY, SVGAGI. CDR3 DNA: TGTGCCAGCAGTGGTGACAGGGGGGACACTGAAGCTTTCTTT. Amino acids: CASSGDRGDTEAFF.

The rearrangement joins TRBV7-6 to TRBJ2-5, with 9 positions matching TRBD1. With 1 base clipped from V and 4 bases from J, the junction kept 10 bases outside the gene matches. The length of the CDR3 is 17 residues. Germline V gene lookup returns CDR1 SGHVS and CDR2 FNYEAQ. The CDR3: CASSLVVGTGSVETQYF. For the CDR3, the DNA is TGTGCCAGCAGCTTAGTAGTGGGGACAGGGTCGGTAGAGACCCAGTACTTC.

The rearrangement links TRBV5-8 to TRBJ2-3; D gene ambiguous. From germline, CDR1 is SGHTS and CDR2 YDEGEE. The CDR3 runs to 14 residues. V lost 0 bases and J lost 6, with 11 bases in between. The CDR3 coding sequence is TGTGCCAGCAGCTTGGTTCTTGCGCCGGATACGCAGTATTTT. Residues: CASSLVLAPDTQYF.

The V gene is TRBV28, the J gene TRBJ1-6; 9 positions agree with TRBD1. CDR1 is MDHEN and CDR2 is SYDVKM in the germline V gene. J gave up 10 bases and V 10 bases, and 5 bases lay outside the gene matches. The CDR3 runs to 12 residues. The CDR3 spells CATGQGDSPLHF. The CDR3 bases are TGTGCCACGGGACAGGGAGACTCACCCCTCCACTTT.

The rearrangement uses TRBV5-6 and TRBJ1-2; D perhaps matches TRBD1 (6 bases). With 2 bases removed from V and 11 bases from J, the gap between germline ends came to 19 bases. Per germline, CDR1 SGHDT and CDR2 YYEEEE. The CDR3 loop spans 14 amino acids. Here the CDR3 DNA reads TGTGCCAGCAGCTTTTACTCCACAGGGACCTCATACACCTTC. Translating it yields CASSFYSTGTSYTF. Filled out from reference TRBV5-6 and TRBJ1-2, the complete variable domain reads DAGVTQSPTHLIKTRGQQVTLRCSPKSGHDTVSWYQQALGQGPQFIFQYYEEEERQRGNFPDRFSGHQFPNYSSELNVNALLLGDSALYLCASSFYSTGTSYTFGSGTRLTVV.

V gene TRBV4-2 combines with J gene TRBJ1-6; no clear D gene. CDR3 length: 15 amino acids. The V and J ends lost 0 bases and 10 bases respectively, with 13 bases between them. Germline CDR1 is LGHNA and CDR2 is YNFKEQ. The chain's CDR3 is CASSQDIRAGSPLHF. Written as DNA, the CDR3 is TGTGCCAGCAGCCAAGATATCCGGGCGGGATCACCCCTCCACTTT.

This clone was found once. The junction differs from germline at one of its ends, possibly a read error. The sample carries other DNA sequences with the same CDR3. The chain uses TRBV2 and TRBJ2-1, with TRBD2 matching over 13 bases. Germline values: CDR1 SNHLY, CDR2 FYNNEI. The CDR3 runs 16 residues. DNA of the CDR3: TGTGCCAGCAGGGAGCGGACTAGCGGGGGTCTCAATAAGCAGTTCTTC. Encoded protein: CASRERTSGGLNKQFF.